This T cell receptor (beta chain) was found in a study of shared clonotypes between healthy human individuals. Per the study methods: Owing to the provision of junction-only sequences devoid of quality scores by immunoSEQ, filtering differed. Method: immunoSEQ multiplex PCR; TCRdb's copy keeps in-frame clones and lacks some. V and J calls and clone size follow that table, whereas D and trimming were derived from the DNA. Here the sample spans over a million clones, roughly 80% being singletons. On this clone: The target antigen is unknown.

Study outcomes and limitations: A reduction in generation probabilities was seen for non-shared clonotypes relative to those shared by all four donors. Richness estimates generally favored naive over memory subsets. Though the depth was large, rarefaction showed that sorted-subset sequencing was incomplete.

CDR1 is WNHNN and CDR2 is SYGVQD in the germline V gene (reference sequence). V gave up 3 bases and J gave up 8 bases, with 7 bases separating them. The CDR3 loop spans 12 amino acids. V is TRBV10-1 and J is TRBJ2-2; D gene uncertain. The sequencing sample was made of memory CD4+ T cells sorted from blood. Subset described: CD45RA-negative fraction. The origin of this receptor is a man aged 18 to 30 in good health. The CDR3 DNA reads as TGCGCCAGCAGTGAAGTATTTGGGGAGCTGTTTTTT. It specifies CASSEVFGELFF.